Described below is a single T cell receptor (beta chain) sequence and its context. The sample is drawn from a study of blood T cell repertoires in COVID-19. At the level of the study: Acute and convalescent COVID-19 samples came from the United States, Italy and Spain.

Original analysis: Cell counts per sample came from amplifying reference gene primers. Assay: immunoSEQ multiplex PCR; the TCRdb copy retains only in-frame clones and omits some. The D gene and trimming were derived from the DNA, and the V and J assignments and clone size from that table. The sample has roughly 320,000 clones; around nine tenths are singletons. The CDR3 runs to 16 residues. Germline V CDR1 and CDR2: SGHTA, FQGNSA. Trimming took off 1 base at V and 4 bases at J, with 16 bases between the two ends. The chain combines TRBV7-2 with TRBJ1-2; D might be TRBD1 (5 bases). Sequencing was performed on peripheral blood. The TCR originated in a man between 65 and 79 years old with acute or convalescent COVID-19. CDR3 protein: CASSLDIRQTGYGYTF. The CDR3 coding sequence is TGTGCCAGCAGCTTAGATATCCGACAGACCGGCTATGGCTACACCTTC. The variable domain in full, with the rest retrieved from reference TRBV7-2 and TRBJ1-2, is GAGVSQSPSNKVTEKGKDVELRCDPISGHTALYWYRQSLGQGLEFLIYFQGNSAPDKSGLPSDRFSAERTGGSVSTLTIQRTQQEDSAVYLCASSLDIRQTGYGYTFGSGTRLTVV.